This TCR beta chain was sequenced in a study of T cell responses to AZD1222 COVID-19 vaccine. Study-wide results and caveats: Among those given AZD1222, only 5 to 7 were seropositive at baseline. Vaccine-associated CD4 TCRs ranged over spike, dominating at 160-218 and 743-854. Spike-specific TCR repertoires showed rising breadth and depth after two AZD1222 doses.

On this clone: As yet, its antigen is unknown.

The germline V gene encodes CDR1 SGHTS and CDR2 YDEGEE. V lost 2 bases, J lost 2 bases, and 7 bases lay in between. CDR3 length: 13 residues. Produced via immunoSEQ multiplex PCR; TCRdb's table is partial and in-frame only. The table has some 71,000 clones, roughly nine tenths seen once. The input for sequencing was peripheral blood, taken 28 days after the second AZD1222 dose. The sequence was collected from an adult who received the AZD1222 COVID-19 vaccine. The gene calls are TRBV5-8 and TRBJ2-5; no firm D call. The CDR3 sequence: CASSFRTQETQYF. The CDR3 bases are TGTGCCAGCAGCTTTCGTACACAAGAGACCCAGTACTTC.